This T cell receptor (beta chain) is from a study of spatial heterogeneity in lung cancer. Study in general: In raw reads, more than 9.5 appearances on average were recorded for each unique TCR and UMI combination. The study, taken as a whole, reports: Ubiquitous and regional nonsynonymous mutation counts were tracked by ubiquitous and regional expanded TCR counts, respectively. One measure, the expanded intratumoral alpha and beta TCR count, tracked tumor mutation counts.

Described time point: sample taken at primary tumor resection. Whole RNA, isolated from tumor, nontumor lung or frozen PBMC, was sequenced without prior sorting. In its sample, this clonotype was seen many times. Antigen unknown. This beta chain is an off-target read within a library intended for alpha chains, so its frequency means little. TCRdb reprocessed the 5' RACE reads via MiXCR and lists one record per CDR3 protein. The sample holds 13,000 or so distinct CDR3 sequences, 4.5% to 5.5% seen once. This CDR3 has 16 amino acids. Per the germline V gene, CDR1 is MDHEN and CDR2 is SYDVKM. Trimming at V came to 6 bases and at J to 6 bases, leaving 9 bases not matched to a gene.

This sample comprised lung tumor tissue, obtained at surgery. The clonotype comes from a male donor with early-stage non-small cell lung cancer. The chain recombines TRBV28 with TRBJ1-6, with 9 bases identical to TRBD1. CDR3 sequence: CASSTPGTGTNSPLHF. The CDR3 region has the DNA TGTGCCAGCAGCACCCCGGGGACAGGGACTAATTCACCCCTCCACTTT. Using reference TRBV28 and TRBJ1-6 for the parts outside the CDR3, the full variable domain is DVKVTQSSRYLVKRTGEKVFLECVQDMDHENMFWYRQDPGLGLRLIYFSYDVKMKEKGDIPEGYSVSREKKERFSLILESASTNQTSMYLCASSTPGTGTNSPLHFGNGTRLTVT.